These 18 T cell receptor beta chains were sequenced from one sample in a study of T cell changes during pregnancy in multiple sclerosis (dated by TCRdb to the late 2010s). Library prep was done by the immunoSEQ multiplex PCR assay. TCRdb stores this immuneACCESS table with in-frame sequences only. Part of the clones is absent; in the studies checked, under half of the shortfall reflects unresolved V genes, and no reason is known for the rest. For this sample the table gives 55,000 or so clones, of which about nine tenths were detected only once. 0.15% to 0.2% of the sample rests with the top ten. Specimen: CD4+ T cells from peripheral blood mononuclear cells, collected after pregnancy. These receptors were collected from a female donor in good health, enrolled as a control in a pregnancy study.

The chain links TRBV5-6 to TRBJ1-1, with 7 nucleotides matching TRBD1. CDR3 size: 13 residues. Germline loops: CDR1 SGHDT, CDR2 YYEEEE. V was clipped by 4 bases and J by 7 bases; unmatched bases: 7. CDR3: CASSTWDSYEAFF. CDR3 coding DNA: TGTGCCAGCAGCACCTGGGACAGTTATGAAGCTTTCTTT.

The chain has TRBV5-1 and TRBJ1-4; TRBD1 might be the D (6 bases). Germline V gene data show CDR1 as SGHRS and CDR2 as YFSETQ. V was cut by 3 bases and J by 7 bases, with 13 bases left in between. This CDR3 has 14 amino acids. The chain's CDR3 is CASSYQGLSEKLFF. CDR3 nucleotide sequence: TGCGCCAGCAGCTACCAGGGGTTGAGTGAAAAACTGTTTTTT.

This CDR3 reads CASSLGDRYQETQYF. As DNA, the CDR3 is TGTGCCAGCAGCTTGGGGGACAGGTACCAAGAGACCCAGTACTTC. V usage is TRBV5-5 and J usage is TRBJ2-5; 8 bases map to TRBD1. The CDR3 consists of 15 residues. Germline V CDR1 and CDR2: SGHKS, YYEKEE (reference sequence). The trim removed 0 bases at V and 0 bases at J, leaving 1 base unmatched.

The chain employs TRBV6-1 and TRBJ1-4; TRBD1 might be the D (5 bases). Trimming cost V 4 bases and J 5 bases, with 8 bases left between them. The CDR3 extends over 13 amino acids. CDR1 MNHNS and CDR2 SASEGT come from the germline V gene. The CDR3 region is CASSVRENEKLFF. CDR3 sequence (DNA): TGTGCCAGCAGTGTCAGGGAAAATGAAAAACTGTTTTTT.

CDR3 sequence reads: CASSSRVPHEAFF. The CDR3, as DNA: TGTGCCAGCAGCAGCCGGGTCCCACACGAAGCTTTCTTT. V and J are TRBV28 and TRBJ1-1; D unresolved. This CDR3 region has 13 residues. Per the germline V gene, CDR1 is MDHEN and CDR2 is SYDVKM. Trimming stripped 6 bases from V and 8 bases from J, with 16 bases between.

This chain joins TRBV25-1 and TRBJ1-2, with D perhaps matching TRBD1 (5 bases). CDR3 length: 12 amino acids. Germline V gene sequence: CDR1 MGHDK, CDR2 SYGVNS. V was trimmed by 5 bases and J by 8 bases, leaving 12 bases between them. CDR3 nucleotides: TGTGCCAGCAGTAAGGGGTCTGGAGGCTACACCTTC. Translating gives CASSKGSGGYTF.

The CDR3, as DNA: TGTGCCAGCAGCCCCCGGGACACTGAAGCTTTCTTT. This translates into CASSPRDTEAFF. The chain has TRBV7-9 and TRBJ1-1; no firm D call. The CDR3 covers 12 residues. Germline CDR1 is SEHNR and CDR2 is FQNEAQ (reference sequence). Trimming left V 5 bases short and J 3 bases short, with 7 bases between.

V gene TRBV5-1 combines with J gene TRBJ2-3, with a weak D call TRBD1 (6 bases). This CDR3 contains 19 residues. Germline V gene data show CDR1 as SGHRS and CDR2 as YFSETQ. Trimming cost V 0 bases and J 0 bases, with 20 bases left between them. The CDR3 DNA reads TGCGCCAGCAGCTTGGTACAGGGTGCGGCCCTCTCGAGCACAGATACGCAGTATTTT. This translates into CASSLVQGAALSSTDTQYF.

The chain uses TRBV11-2 and TRBJ1-4; D not resolved. Trimming pared 5 bases from V and 8 bases from J, leaving 15 bases between. The CDR3 has 14 amino acids. Looked up from germline, CDR1 is SGHAT and CDR2 is FQNNGV. The CDR3 DNA follows: TGTGCCAGCAGCCCCGACCCTGGAGGGGAAAAACTGTTTTTT. It is translated as CASSPDPGGEKLFF.

The V gene is TRBV28, the J gene TRBJ1-5; TRBD1 aligns across 7 bases. Trimming cost V 2 bases and J 7 bases; bases outside gene matches: 8. The germline CDR1 and CDR2 sequences are MDHEN and SYDVKM. There are 15 residues in the CDR3. DNA of the CDR3: TGTGCCAGCAGTTTACTCCAGGGGGGTGGCCAGCCCCAGCATTTT. Its protein is CASSLLQGGGQPQHF.

The chain uses TRBV7-9 and TRBJ2-7, with 7 bases lining up with TRBD1. V lost 5 bases and J lost 2; bases outside the gene matches: 9. The CDR3 runs 15 residues. The germline V gene encodes CDR1 SEHNR and CDR2 FQNEAQ (reference sequence). The CDR3 loop reads CASSRAGTVAYEQYF. For the CDR3, the DNA is TGTGCCAGCAGCAGGGCCGGGACAGTAGCCTACGAGCAGTACTTC. Looking up the rest from reference TRBV7-9 and TRBJ2-7 gives the full variable domain: DTGVSQNPRHKITKRGQNVTFRCDPISEHNRLYWYRQTLGQGPEFLTYFQNEAQLEKSRLLSDRFSAERPKGSFSTLEIQRTEQGDSAMYLCASSRAGTVAYEQYFGPGTRLTVT.

The V and J genes are TRBV5-1 and TRBJ1-3; 9 bases line up with TRBD1. CDR1 and CDR2 from the germline V gene are SGHRS and YFSETQ. With V trimmed by 4 bases and J by 4 bases, 3 bases remained unmatched. This CDR3 has 14 residues. The CDR3 reads CASSGGTGGNTIYF. CDR3 sequence (DNA): TGCGCCAGCAGCGGCGGGACAGGGGGAAACACCATATATTTT.

This clone has more than one count but fewer than ten. CDR3 region: CASSGGMGNQPQHF. For the CDR3, the DNA is TGTGCCAGCAGTGGGGGCATGGGCAATCAGCCCCAGCATTTT. V gene TRBV2 combines with J gene TRBJ1-5; D possibly corresponds to TRBD1 (5 bases). CDR3 size: 14 residues. The V end was cut by 4 bases, the J end by 2 bases, with 9 bases between. In germline, CDR1 is SNHLY, CDR2 FYNNEI.

The chain couples TRBV27 to TRBJ1-2; the match to TRBD1 covers 8 bases. The CDR3 runs to 14 residues. Unmatched junction bases numbered 6, after V lost 4 bases and J lost 5 bases. Germline V gives CDR1 MNHEY, CDR2 SMNVEV (reference sequence). The CDR3 region is CASSWSRGQYGYTF. CDR3 in DNA: TGTGCCAGCAGTTGGAGCAGGGGGCAGTATGGCTACACCTTC.

The chain links TRBV10-3 to TRBJ2-2, with TRBD1 matching over 8 bases. Trimming at V came to 6 bases and at J to 3 bases, leaving 3 bases not matched to a gene. The germline V gene encodes CDR1 ENHRY and CDR2 SYGVKD. The CDR3 contains 14 residues. The CDR3 sequence is CAIRQGVDTGELFF. DNA of the CDR3: TGTGCCATCAGACAGGGGGTGGACACCGGGGAGCTGTTTTTT.

The chain couples TRBV5-6 to TRBJ2-7; TRBD1 aligns across 12 bases. The CDR3 runs to 15 residues. J lost 5 bases, V lost 1 base, and 4 bases had no gene match. Germline V gives CDR1 SGHDT, CDR2 YYEEEE. CDR3 coding DNA: TGTGCCAGCAGCTTGTCCGGGACAGGGGGCCACGAGCAGTACTTC. Translation: CASSLSGTGGHEQYF. Looking up the rest from reference TRBV5-6 and TRBJ2-7 gives the full variable domain: DAGVTQSPTHLIKTRGQQVTLRCSPKSGHDTVSWYQQALGQGPQFIFQYYEEEERQRGNFPDRFSGHQFPNYSSELNVNALLLGDSALYLCASSLSGTGGHEQYFGPGTRLTVT.

The V call is TRBV5-5, the J call TRBJ2-2; 10 bases are a match to TRBD1. The CDR3 length is 16 residues. Germline-derived CDR1 and CDR2 are SGHKS and YYEKEE (reference sequence). The trim removed 4 bases at V and 6 bases at J, leaving 9 bases unmatched. The CDR3 spells CASSISGTGVPGELFF. As DNA, the CDR3 is TGTGCCAGCAGCATAAGCGGGACAGGGGTCCCCGGGGAGCTGTTTTTT.

This clone came up once. This chain joins TRBV6-6 and TRBJ1-1; no definite D call. V gave up 2 bases and J gave up 1 base, with 5 bases separating them. The germline gives CDR1 MNHNY, CDR2 SVGAGI (reference sequence). The CDR3 is 13 residues long. For the CDR3, the DNA is TGTGCCAGCAGTTACGGCAGGAACACTGAAGCTTTCTTT. The encoded protein is CASSYGRNTEAFF.